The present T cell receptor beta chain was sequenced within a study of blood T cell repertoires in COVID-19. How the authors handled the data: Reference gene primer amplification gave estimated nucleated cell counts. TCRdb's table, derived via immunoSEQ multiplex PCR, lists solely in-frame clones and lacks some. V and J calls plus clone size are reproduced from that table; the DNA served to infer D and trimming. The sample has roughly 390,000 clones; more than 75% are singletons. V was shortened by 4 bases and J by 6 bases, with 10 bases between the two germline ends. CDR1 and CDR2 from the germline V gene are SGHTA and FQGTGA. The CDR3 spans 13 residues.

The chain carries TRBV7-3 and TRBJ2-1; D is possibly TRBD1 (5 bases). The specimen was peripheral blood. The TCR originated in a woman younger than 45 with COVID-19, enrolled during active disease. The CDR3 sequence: CASSSQGSNEQFF. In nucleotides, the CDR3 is TGTGCCAGCAGCTCCCAGGGTTCCAATGAGCAGTTCTTC.